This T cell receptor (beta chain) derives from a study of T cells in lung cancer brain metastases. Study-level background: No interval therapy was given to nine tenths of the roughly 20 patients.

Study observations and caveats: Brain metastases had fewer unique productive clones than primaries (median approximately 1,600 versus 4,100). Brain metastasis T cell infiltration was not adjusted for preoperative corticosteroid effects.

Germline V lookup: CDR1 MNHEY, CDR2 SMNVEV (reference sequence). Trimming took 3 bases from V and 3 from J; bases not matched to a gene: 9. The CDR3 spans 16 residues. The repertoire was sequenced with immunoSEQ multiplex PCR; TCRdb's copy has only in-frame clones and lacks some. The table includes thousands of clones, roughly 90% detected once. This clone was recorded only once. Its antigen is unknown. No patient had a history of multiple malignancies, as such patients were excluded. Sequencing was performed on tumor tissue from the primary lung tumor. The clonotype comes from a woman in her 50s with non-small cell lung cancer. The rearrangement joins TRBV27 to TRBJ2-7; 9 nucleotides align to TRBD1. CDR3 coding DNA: TGTGCCAGCAGTTTCGCGGGGGACAGGGCCGACTACGAGCAGTACTTC. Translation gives CASSFAGDRADYEQYF.